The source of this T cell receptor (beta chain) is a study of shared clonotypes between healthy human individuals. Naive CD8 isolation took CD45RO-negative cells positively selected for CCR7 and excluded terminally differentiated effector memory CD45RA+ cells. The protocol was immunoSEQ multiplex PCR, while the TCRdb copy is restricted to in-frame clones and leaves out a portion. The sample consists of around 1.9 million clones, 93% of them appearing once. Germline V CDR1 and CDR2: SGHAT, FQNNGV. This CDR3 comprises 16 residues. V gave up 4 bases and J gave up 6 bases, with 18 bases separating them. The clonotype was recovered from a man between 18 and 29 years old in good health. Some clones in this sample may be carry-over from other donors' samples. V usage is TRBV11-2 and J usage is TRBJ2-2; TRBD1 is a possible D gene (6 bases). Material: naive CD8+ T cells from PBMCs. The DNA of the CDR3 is TGTGCCAGCAGCTCTCCCAGGGGAACACACGCCGGGGAGCTGTTTTTT. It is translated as CASSSPRGTHAGELFF.